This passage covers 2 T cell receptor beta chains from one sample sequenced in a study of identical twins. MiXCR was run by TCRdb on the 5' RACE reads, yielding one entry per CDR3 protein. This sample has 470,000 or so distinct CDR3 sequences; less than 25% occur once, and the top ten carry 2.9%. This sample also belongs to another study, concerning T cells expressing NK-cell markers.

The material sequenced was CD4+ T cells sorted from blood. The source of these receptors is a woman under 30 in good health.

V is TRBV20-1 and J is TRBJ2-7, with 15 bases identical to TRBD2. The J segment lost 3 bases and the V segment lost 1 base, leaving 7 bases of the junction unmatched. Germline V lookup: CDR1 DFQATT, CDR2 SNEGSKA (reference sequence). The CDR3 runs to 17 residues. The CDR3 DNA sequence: TGCAGTGCTAGAGTTATAAGGACTAGCGGGAGGGACTACGAGCAGTACTTC. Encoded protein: CSARVIRTSGRDYEQYF.

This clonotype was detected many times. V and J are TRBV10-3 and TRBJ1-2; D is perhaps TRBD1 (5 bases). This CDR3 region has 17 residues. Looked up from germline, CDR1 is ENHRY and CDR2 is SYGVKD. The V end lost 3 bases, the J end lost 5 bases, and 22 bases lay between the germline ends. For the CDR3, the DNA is TGTGCCATCAGTGAATCGGGGGTTAACTTGGGTAGTTATGGCTACACCTTC. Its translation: CAISESGVNLGSYGYTF.